A single sample gave rise to the 8 T cell receptor beta chains below, sequenced in a study of blood T cell repertoires in COVID-19. TCRdb's copy holds only in-frame clones and misses some; the assay was immunoSEQ multiplex PCR. The data show around 140,000 clones, about 89% seen once. Sequenced sample: peripheral blood. The receptors were sampled from a man aged 60 to 75 with COVID-19, enrolled during active disease.

The rearrangement uses TRBV30 and TRBJ1-1; TRBD1 matches 9 bases. CDR1 is GTSNPN, CDR2 SVGIG, per germline (reference sequence). Trimming cost V 3 bases and J 4 bases; bases outside gene matches: 6. The CDR3 extends over 14 amino acids. The CDR3 protein is CAWRGDRVTTEAFF. In DNA form, the CDR3 reads TGTGCCTGGAGGGGGGACAGGGTGACCACTGAAGCTTTCTTT.

The V and J genes are TRBV5-1 and TRBJ1-2, with 12 bases that match TRBD1. The junction had 8 bases not matched to a gene; V was cut back by 0 bases and J by 8 bases. Germline V lookup: CDR1 SGHRS, CDR2 YFSETQ. The CDR3 totals 16 residues. The CDR3 sequence: CASSLVPGQGAPGYTF. CDR3 in DNA: TGCGCCAGCAGCTTGGTTCCGGGACAGGGGGCCCCCGGCTACACCTTC.

In its sample, this clone was seen once. The chain joins TRBV5-1 to TRBJ2-5, with TRBD1 matching over 7 bases. The germline V gene encodes CDR1 SGHRS and CDR2 YFSETQ. The CDR3 length is 14 residues. Trimming cost V 2 bases and J 1 base; bases outside gene matches: 2. As DNA, the CDR3 is TGCGCCAGCAGCTTTAGGGACAGCCAAGAGACCCAGTACTTC. It is translated as CASSFRDSQETQYF.

The V and J genes are TRBV5-8 and TRBJ2-7, with a tentative D call TRBD2 (6 bases). This CDR3 has 14 amino acids. Germline CDR1 reads SGHTS; CDR2 reads YDEGEE. V lost 0 bases, J lost 0 bases, and 7 bases lay in between. The CDR3 sequence is CASSLVGGSYEQYF. For the CDR3, the DNA is TGTGCCAGCAGCTTGGTCGGGGGCTCCTACGAGCAGTACTTC.

CDR3: CASSPEGGGYEQYF. The CDR3 DNA reads TGCGCCAGCAGCCCCGAGGGTGGTGGTTACGAGCAGTACTTC. V and J are TRBV5-1 and TRBJ2-7, with D possibly matching TRBD2 (5 bases). The V gene lost 4 bases and the J gene lost 4 bases, with 15 bases spanning the gap. The CDR3 contains 14 residues. Germline lookup yields CDR1 SGHRS and CDR2 YFSETQ.

This clone was seen a single time. CDR3 DNA sequence: TGCGCCAGCAGCTCGGGACAGGGGTTCAACGAGCAGTACTTC. It is translated as CASSSGQGFNEQYF. The chain carries TRBV5-1 and TRBJ2-7, with TRBD1 matching 10 bases. The CDR3 covers 14 residues. J gave up 5 bases and V 3 bases, and 5 bases lay outside the gene matches. The germline V gene has CDR1 SGHRS and CDR2 YFSETQ.

The chain uses TRBV5-1 and TRBJ1-2; D unclear. CDR1 and CDR2 (germline): SGHRS, YFSETQ. The CDR3 runs to 17 residues. V shed 4 bases and J shed 2 bases, with 21 bases lying between them. The CDR3 here is CASSPQIWAIENYGYTF. The CDR3 nucleotides read TGCGCCAGCAGCCCTCAGATATGGGCCATCGAAAACTATGGCTACACCTTC.

The chain combines TRBV4-2 with TRBJ2-1; D may be TRBD1 (8 bases). With 4 bases removed from V and 11 bases from J, the gap between germline ends came to 21 bases. CDR1 is LGHNA, CDR2 YNFKEQ, per germline. CDR3 length equals 15 residues. The CDR3 DNA sequence: TGTGCCAGCAGCCCTGGGGGGGGACAGGCCCGGAAGCAGTTCTTC. Translation gives CASSPGGGQARKQFF.